This T cell receptor beta chain was sequenced during a study of T cell changes during pregnancy in multiple sclerosis. This CDR3 region has 15 residues. CDR1 MNHNS and CDR2 SASEGT come from the germline V gene. V shed 6 bases and J 6 bases; nucleotides not matched to a gene: 10. Repertoires were generated with immunoSEQ multiplex PCR, while TCRdb's copy carries only in-frame clones and drops some. The sample comprises some 99,000 clones, approximately 90% of which are singletons, and 2% to 3% rests with the top ten. Sequencing used peripheral blood, obtained after pregnancy. The TCR comes from a female donor in good health, enrolled as a control in a pregnancy study. The rearrangement uses TRBV6-1 and TRBJ1-5; 8 bases are shared with TRBD1. This CDR3 reads CASRVTGVYSQPQHF. CDR3 nucleotide sequence: TGTGCCAGCAGGGTGACAGGGGTCTATAGTCAGCCCCAGCATTTT.